A single sample is the source of the 29 T cell receptor beta chains below, sequenced in a study of T cell responses to AZD1222 COVID-19 vaccine. Clones were sequenced by immunoSEQ multiplex PCR, and TCRdb holds only the in-frame ones, with some missing. Of 94,000 or so clones listed, under 90% are singletons. Sequencing was performed on peripheral blood, taken on day 0 of AZD1222 vaccination. The receptors come from an adult in good health.

The genes are TRBV11-3 and TRBJ2-7; 14 bases line up with TRBD2. From germline, CDR1 is SGHNT and CDR2 YENEEA. CDR3 length: 15 amino acids. V shed 5 bases and J 7 bases; nucleotides not matched to a gene: 7. CDR3 coding DNA: TGTGCCAGCAGCCCGGGACTAGCGGGAGTTAAAGAGCAGTACTTC. Amino acid sequence: CASSPGLAGVKEQYF.

This clone was seen a few times. The chain is built from TRBV11-2 and TRBJ2-1, with D possibly being TRBD2 (6 bases). Germline V lookup: CDR1 SGHAT, CDR2 FQNNGV. V gave up 4 bases and J gave up 7 bases, with 11 bases separating them. The length of the CDR3 is 13 residues. Here the CDR3 reads CASSWGERNEQFF. The CDR3 nucleotides are TGTGCCAGCAGCTGGGGGGAGAGGAATGAGCAGTTCTTC.

This chain joins TRBV18 and TRBJ1-1; TRBD1 agrees at 11 bases. The V gene's germline CDR1 is KGHSH and CDR2 LQKENI. The CDR3 consists of 16 residues. The V segment lost 3 bases and the J segment 4 bases; nucleotides outside the gene matches: 7. The CDR3 here is CASSPGTGGLGTEAFF. In DNA form, the CDR3 reads TGTGCCAGCTCACCCGGGACAGGGGGTTTAGGCACTGAAGCTTTCTTT.

V is TRBV10-1 and J is TRBJ2-2; D perhaps matches TRBD2 (6 bases). Germline loops: CDR1 WNHNN, CDR2 SYGVQD (reference sequence). V was shortened by 3 bases and J by 4 bases, with 15 bases between the two germline ends. This CDR3 region has 16 residues. This CDR3 is CASSDPPGLPTGELFF. DNA of the CDR3: TGCGCCAGCAGTGATCCTCCGGGACTGCCCACCGGGGAGCTGTTTTTT.

The J gene is TRBJ2-7, the V gene TRBV29-1; TRBD2 matches at 10 bases. Germline-derived CDR1 and CDR2 are SQVTM and ANQGSEA. The CDR3 runs to 13 residues. V gave up 4 bases and J gave up 6 bases; unmatched junction bases: 6. CDR3 loop: CSVASGRDREQYF. In DNA, the CDR3 is TGCAGCGTTGCGAGCGGGAGGGACCGCGAGCAGTACTTC.

This chain joins TRBV5-1 and TRBJ1-5; 7 nucleotides align to TRBD1. Per germline, CDR1 SGHRS and CDR2 YFSETQ. CDR3 length: 16 amino acids. The V and J ends lost 4 bases and 4 bases, in that order; junction bases with no gene match: 11. CDR3: CASSIRQGATNQPQHF. Written as DNA, the CDR3 is TGCGCCAGCAGCATTCGACAGGGAGCGACAAATCAGCCCCAGCATTTT.

This clone was seen a single time. The rearrangement links TRBV18 to TRBJ2-7; the match to TRBD2 covers 13 bases. Germline-derived CDR1 and CDR2 are KGHSH and LQKENI. J lost 4 bases, V lost 4 bases, and 7 bases had no gene match. CDR3 size: 16 residues. The CDR3 region has the DNA TGTGCCAGCTCACAGCCGGGACTAGCGGGAATATACGAGCAGTACTTC. This translates into CASSQPGLAGIYEQYF.

This clone has more than one count but fewer than ten. J is TRBJ2-1 and V is TRBV15, with D possibly TRBD2 on 6 matching bases. CDR1 is LNHNV, CDR2 YYDKDF, per germline (reference sequence). The CDR3 consists of 16 residues. Deletions cut 0 bases from V and 5 bases from J, with 14 bases between. The CDR3 DNA sequence: TGTGCCACCAGCAGAGAGGGCGGGGTTGCGGACAATGAGCAGTTCTTC. This encodes CATSREGGVADNEQFF. The complete variable domain, with remaining parts taken from reference TRBV15 and TRBJ2-1, reads DAMVIQNPRYQVTQFGKPVTLSCSQTLNHNVMYWYQQKSSQAPKLLFHYYDKDFNNEADTPDNFQSRRPNTSFCFLDIRSPGLGDTAMYLCATSREGGVADNEQFFGPGTRLTVL.

The chain combines TRBV5-4 with TRBJ2-1; no reliable D call. The CDR3 loop spans 15 amino acids. Trimming removed 4 bases from V and 4 bases from J, with 15 bases in between. Germline CDR1 is SGHNT and CDR2 is YYREEE (reference sequence). The CDR3 sequence is CASSPDQATYNEQFF. CDR3 DNA: TGTGCCAGCAGCCCAGACCAGGCTACATACAATGAGCAGTTCTTC.

This chain links TRBV6-5 with TRBJ2-1; D call uncertain. V shed 7 bases and J shed 8 bases, with 15 bases lying between them. Germline V gene data show CDR1 as MNHEY and CDR2 as SVGAGI. The CDR3 spans 13 residues. The CDR3 nucleotides read TGTGCCAGCAACACCAGGATGGCGCATGAGCAGTTCTTC. Its translation is CASNTRMAHEQFF.

The V call is TRBV6-2 or TRBV6-3, the J call TRBJ2-6, with TRBD1 as a possible D gene (7 bases). The CDR3 extends over 16 amino acids. V was cut by 5 bases and J by 0 bases, with 11 bases left in between. Germline V gives CDR1 MNHEY, CDR2 SVGEGT. CDR3 loop: CASSAQGGSGANVLTF. The CDR3 nucleotides read TGTGCCAGCAGTGCGCAGGGGGGCTCTGGGGCCAACGTCCTGACTTTC.

This clone was detected only once. The rearrangement joins TRBV7-9 to TRBJ2-1; TRBD2 matches 10 bases. J lost 5 bases, V lost 3 bases, and 7 bases had no gene match. Germline values: CDR1 SEHNR, CDR2 FQNEAQ (reference sequence). CDR3 size: 16 residues. CDR3 nucleotide sequence: TGTGCCAGCAGCTTGTCTAGCGGGAGTCTCAACAATGAGCAGTTCTTC. Amino acid sequence: CASSLSSGSLNNEQFF.

The V gene is TRBV2, the J gene TRBJ2-2; TRBD2 matches 11 bases. Germline V gives CDR1 SNHLY, CDR2 FYNNEI. The CDR3 has 16 residues. J was trimmed by 4 bases and V by 2 bases; bases with no gene match: 3. The CDR3 DNA sequence: TGTGCCAGCAGTGAATTAGCGGGAGGGGCCACCGGGGAGCTGTTTTTT. Amino acid sequence: CASSELAGGATGELFF.

The gene calls are TRBV10-3 and TRBJ1-1; D unclear. The CDR3 contains 15 residues. Trimming stripped 2 bases from V and 1 base from J, with 11 bases between. Germline V lookup: CDR1 ENHRY, CDR2 SYGVKD. For the CDR3, the DNA is TGTGCCATCAGTGAGCGGGAGGGCGCGAACACTGAAGCTTTCTTT. This sequence encodes CAISEREGANTEAFF.

This sequence joins TRBV3-1 (or the pseudogene TRBV3-2) and TRBJ1-6; no clear D. The V gene's germline CDR1 is LGHDT and CDR2 YNNKEL (reference sequence). V shed 1 base and J shed 0 bases, with 10 bases lying between them. The CDR3 loop spans 17 amino acids. Written as DNA, the CDR3 is TGTGCCAGCAGCCAAGTGCAGGCTAGCTCCTATAATTCACCCCTCCACTTT. Amino acids: CASSQVQASSYNSPLHF.

The chain has TRBV7-2 and TRBJ2-1; TRBD2 matches at 8 bases. Per the germline V gene, CDR1 is SGHTA and CDR2 is FQGNSA. Losses at the gene ends were 3 bases for V and 1 base for J; bases not matched to a gene: 2. This CDR3 has 15 residues. The CDR3 sequence: CASSFGGRSYNEQFF. CDR3 coding DNA: TGTGCCAGCAGCTTTGGCGGGAGGTCCTACAATGAGCAGTTCTTC.

The V gene is TRBV27, the J gene TRBJ1-1; D gene ambiguous. The CDR3 spans 14 residues. The V gene lost 3 bases and the J gene lost 5 bases, with 13 bases spanning the gap. The germline V gene encodes CDR1 MNHEY and CDR2 SMNVEV (reference sequence). Here the CDR3 reads CASSFRVSGTEAFF. The CDR3 DNA is TGTGCCAGCAGTTTCCGAGTTAGTGGGACTGAAGCTTTCTTT.

V usage is TRBV24-1 and J usage is TRBJ2-5, with D possibly matching TRBD1 (6 bases). The germline V gene has CDR1 KGHDR and CDR2 SFDVKD. The CDR3 is made up of 15 amino acids. V lost 4 bases and J 0 bases, leaving 11 bases between the germline ends. CDR3 loop: CATSDPTGYQETQYF. In nucleotides, the CDR3 is TGTGCCACCAGTGACCCTACAGGGTACCAAGAGACCCAGTACTTC.

The V gene is TRBV16, the J gene TRBJ2-1, with D perhaps given as TRBD1 or TRBD2 (5 bases each). The CDR3 spans 15 residues. V was cut by 3 bases and J by 5 bases, with 14 bases left in between. Germline CDR1 KGHSY, CDR2 FQNENV. CDR3 sequence: CASSQRALRDNEQFF. CDR3 nucleotides: TGTGCCAGCAGCCAGAGGGCCCTCAGGGACAATGAGCAGTTCTTC. Filled out from reference TRBV16 and TRBJ2-1, the complete variable domain reads GEEVAQTPKHLVRGEGQKAKLYCAPIKGHSYVFWYQQVLKNEFKFLISFQNENVFDETGMPKERFSAKCLPNSPCSLEIQATKLEDSAVYFCASSQRALRDNEQFFGPGTRLTVL.

J is TRBJ1-6 and V is TRBV11-2; D not resolved. The V and J ends lost 4 bases and 17 bases respectively, with 21 bases between them. Germline values: CDR1 SGHAT, CDR2 FQNNGV. CDR3 length equals 14 residues. Here the CDR3 reads CASSSVRHREHFHF. The CDR3 region has the DNA TGTGCCAGCAGCTCCGTTCGCCACCGGGAACACTTCCACTTT.

This clone was observed a single time. This sequence joins TRBV16 and TRBJ2-5, with D tentatively TRBD1 or TRBD2 (5 bases each). Trimming shortened V by 5 bases and J by 13 bases, and 23 bases separated the two germline ends. The CDR3 has 14 residues. Germline CDR1 reads KGHSY; CDR2 reads FQNENV. CDR3 bases: TGTGCCAGCAGCTTAACTCATGGGGCCGCGGGTTTGTACTTC. Its translation is CASSLTHGAAGLYF.

The V call is TRBV6-5, the J call TRBJ2-3; D is undetermined. The CDR3 spans 13 residues. V dropped 7 bases and J dropped 3 bases, with 11 bases sitting between them. Germline lookup yields CDR1 MNHEY and CDR2 SVGAGI. Written as DNA, the CDR3 is TGTGCCAGCAACCTCCAAGCGACAGATACGCAGTATTTT. It codes for CASNLQATDTQYF.

The chain links TRBV4-3 to TRBJ1-2, with TRBD1 as a possible D gene (5 bases). V lost 0 bases to trimming and J lost 2 bases, with 7 bases between them. CDR1 LGHNA and CDR2 YSLEER come from the germline V gene. CDR3 size: 14 residues. The CDR3 bases are TGCGCCAGCAGCCAAGATAACAGGAACTATGGCTACACCTTC. This codes for CASSQDNRNYGYTF.

The chain is built from TRBV9 and TRBJ2-3, with 10 nucleotides matching TRBD1. CDR3 length equals 16 residues. Germline CDR1 reads SGDLS; CDR2 reads YYNGEE. V was clipped by 0 bases and J by 1 base; unmatched bases: 2. The CDR3 protein is CASSVEDRGGTDTQYF. Written as DNA, the CDR3 is TGTGCCAGCAGCGTAGAGGACAGGGGGGGCACAGATACGCAGTATTTT.

The chain has TRBV27 and TRBJ2-1, with D tentatively TRBD1 or TRBD2 (6 bases each). Trimming took off 4 bases at V and 2 bases at J, with 15 bases between the two ends. CDR3 length: 16 amino acids. CDR1 and CDR2 from the germline V gene are MNHEY and SMNVEV (reference sequence). The DNA of the CDR3 is TGTGCCAGCAGTTCCCTCGGGGGCGTCCCCTACAATGAGCAGTTCTTC. It yields the protein CASSSLGGVPYNEQFF.

V usage is TRBV21-1 and J usage is TRBJ2-2; the DNA was not compared with TRBD2, the D call given in the table. TRBV21-1 is a recognized pseudogene. The CDR3 sequence is 18 residues long. The CDR3 reads CASTPKNLEKLNSGELFF. DNA of the CDR3: TGTGCCAGCACCCCAAAGAATTTAGAGAAACTTAATTCCGGGGAGCTGTTTTTT.

The J gene is TRBJ2-2, the V gene TRBV3-1 (or the pseudogene TRBV3-2), with TRBD2 matching over 8 bases. CDR3 size: 16 residues. Germline V gene sequence: CDR1 LGHDT, CDR2 YNNKEL (reference sequence). V gave up 1 base and J gave up 4 bases; unmatched junction bases: 5. For the CDR3, the DNA is TGTGCCAGCAGCCAAGTTAGCGGGACGGCCACCGGGGAGCTGTTTTTT. Translating gives CASSQVSGTATGELFF.

V is TRBV5-1 and J is TRBJ2-7, with 16 bases identical to TRBD2. Germline V lookup: CDR1 SGHRS, CDR2 YFSETQ. CDR3 length equals 18 residues. V trimming: 3 bases; J trimming: 6 bases; junction bases outside the gene matches: 12. The CDR3 loop reads CASSWGLAGGPSLGEQYF. The CDR3 nucleotides are TGCGCCAGCAGCTGGGGACTAGCGGGAGGGCCATCCCTCGGCGAGCAGTACTTC.

The chain carries TRBV7-9 and TRBJ2-1, with TRBD2 matching 13 bases. The V segment lost 7 bases and the J segment 0 bases; nucleotides outside the gene matches: 12. From germline, CDR1 is SEHNR and CDR2 FQNEAQ (reference sequence). The CDR3 sequence is 19 residues long. The CDR3 here is CASTQLAGGSFSSYNEQFF. DNA of the CDR3: TGTGCCAGCACGCAACTAGCGGGAGGGTCCTTCAGCTCCTACAATGAGCAGTTCTTC.